This T cell receptor beta chain was identified in a study of beta chain features in type 1 diabetes. For the study at large: Sorted cell examination encompassed roughly 110 million cells across all samples. Whole-study findings and limits: Shortening that was moderate but significant affected the TCRB CDR3s of Type 1 diabetes patients in all four CD4+ subsets. There was a possibility that cDNA sequencing over-represented cells with high TCR expression.

This clone was seen only once. Antigen specificity is unknown. The sample has other DNA sequences that encode this CDR3 too. Germline V gene lookup returns CDR1 SGHTA and CDR2 FQGTGA. The germline V and J ends were trimmed by 6 bases and 2 bases, with 6 bases remaining between them. This CDR3 has 12 residues. Isolated RNA was reverse transcribed in full, so expressed TCRB transcripts were sequenced. Profiled with immunoSEQ multiplex PCR; TCRdb holds only in-frame clones, not every one. The profile shows a few hundred thousand clones, 15% to 20% of them singletons. Via the markers CD45RO/CCR7/CD25/CD127/CD95/CD27, stem cell-like memory, regulatory, central memory and naive CD4+ cells were sorted.

The sequenced material came from naive CD4+ T cells from blood. This clonotype was obtained from a young man with type 1 diabetes. V is TRBV7-3 and J is TRBJ2-3; no firm D call. The CDR3 is CASSSYTDTQYF. In DNA, the CDR3 is TGTGCCAGCAGTTCCTACACAGATACGCAGTATTTT.